This T cell receptor (beta chain) derives from a study of shared clonotypes between healthy human individuals. Sequenced by immunoSEQ multiplex PCR; TCRdb stores in-frame clones only, minus some. The sample consists of about 340,000 clones, 70% to 75% of them appearing once. CD4+ cell separation produced CD45RA+ naive and CD45RA-negative memory subsets. The CDR3 runs 14 residues. The V gene's germline CDR1 is MNHEY and CDR2 SMNVEV (reference sequence). Trimming took 0 bases from V and 5 from J, leaving 7 bases between them. Material for sequencing was memory CD4+ T cells sorted from blood. Sample subset: CD45RA-negative fraction. The receptor was derived from a man aged 25 to 40 in good health. The chain combines TRBV27 with TRBJ1-4; D not resolved. CDR3 DNA sequence: TGTGCCAGCAGTTTATCGTTCGGGAATGAAAAACTGTTTTTT. This codes for CASSLSFGNEKLFF.